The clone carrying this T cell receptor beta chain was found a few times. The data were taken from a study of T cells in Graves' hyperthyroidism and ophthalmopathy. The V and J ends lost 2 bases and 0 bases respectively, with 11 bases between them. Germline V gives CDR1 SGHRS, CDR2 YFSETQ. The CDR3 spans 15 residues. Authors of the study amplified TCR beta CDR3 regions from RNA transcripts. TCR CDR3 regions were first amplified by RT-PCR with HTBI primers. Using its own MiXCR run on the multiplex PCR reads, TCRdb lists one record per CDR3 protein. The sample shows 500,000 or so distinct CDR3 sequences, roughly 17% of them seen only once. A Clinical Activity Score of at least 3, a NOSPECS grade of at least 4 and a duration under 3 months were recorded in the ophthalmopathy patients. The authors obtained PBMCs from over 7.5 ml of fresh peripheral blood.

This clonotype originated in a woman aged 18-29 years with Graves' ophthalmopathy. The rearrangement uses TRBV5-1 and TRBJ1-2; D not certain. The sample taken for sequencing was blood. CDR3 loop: CASSFRAEANYGYTF. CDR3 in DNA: TGCGCCAGCAGCTTCCGGGCCGAAGCTAACTATGGCTACACCTTC.